This is a list of T cell receptor beta chains from one sample in a study of blood T cell repertoires in COVID-19. Repertoires were generated with immunoSEQ multiplex PCR, while TCRdb's copy carries only in-frame clones and drops some. This sample carries around 29,000 clones, 65% to 90% of them seen once, and the ten largest clones take roughly 18%. Sequences were obtained from peripheral blood. Receptors were obtained from an older woman with active COVID-19. The CDR3 runs from the conserved cysteine through the conserved F or W. D genes are given only for firm matches. The listing skips clone size in some rows; elsewhere it reads once, few, many or a size class.

cdr3_nt cdr3_aa j_call d_call v_call clone_size
TGTGCCAGCAGTTGGGACAGGGGGACTCTTGATTCACCCCTCCACTTT CASSWDRGTLDSPLHF TRBJ1-6 TRBD1 TRBV28 once
TGCGCCAGCAGCTTGGACCACACAGGGGACACTGAAGCTTTCTTT CASSLDHTGDTEAFF TRBJ1-1 TRBD1 TRBV5-1 NA
TGTGCCAGCAGCTTTCTCGGAGCGGGGGTGGAGACCCAGTACTTC CASSFLGAGVETQYF TRBJ2-5 TRBD2 TRBV11-2 once
TGTGCCAGTGCCGGACAGGTCGGGGGCGAGCAGTACTTC CASAGQVGGEQYF TRBJ2-7 NA TRBV19 NA
TGTGCCAGCAGCGTAAGTAGCCGGACAGGGCCTCGCGGGGAGCTGTTTTTT CASSVSSRTGPRGELFF TRBJ2-2 TRBD1 TRBV9 NA
TGTGCCAGCAGTGTAAGGGGACTAGCGGGACAAGAGACCCAGTACTTC CASSVRGLAGQETQYF TRBJ2-5 TRBD2 TRBV2 NA
TGTGCCAGCATGAAGCGGGGAAGCGATACGCAGTATTTT CASMKRGSDTQYF TRBJ2-3 TRBD2 TRBV5-6 NA
TGTGCCAGCTCCCGGGGACTCTTCACCGGGGAGCTGTTTTTT CASSRGLFTGELFF TRBJ2-2 NA TRBV28 NA
TGCAGTGCGACGCGGGGTTACGAGCAGTACTTC CSATRGYEQYF TRBJ2-7 NA TRBV20-1 NA
TGTGCCAGCAGCCAAGCTCAGGGGCAAACTGAAGCTTTCTTT CASSQAQGQTEAFF TRBJ1-1 NA TRBV3-1/TRBV3-2 NA
TGCGCCAGCAGCTTGACAGGGGAAGTCTACAATGAGCAGTTCTTC CASSLTGEVYNEQFF TRBJ2-1 TRBD1 TRBV5-1 few
TGCGCCAGCAGACTGACAGGGTCTGGGGCCAACGTCCTGACTTTC CASRLTGSGANVLTF TRBJ2-6 TRBD1 TRBV5-1 NA
TGTGCCAGCAGCAGTGACCCACGCGGCGAGCAGTACTTC CASSSDPRGEQYF TRBJ2-7 NA TRBV2 NA
TGCAGTGCTAGTAGGGCGGGGGGGCCGGTAGATACGCAGTATTTT CSASRAGGPVDTQYF TRBJ2-3 TRBD2 TRBV20-1 NA
TGTGCCAGCAGCTTGGCGGGGGCTAGTGCAGATACGCAGTATTTT CASSLAGASADTQYF TRBJ2-3 NA TRBV7-3 NA
TGTGCCAGCAGCTTGCGGGGGGGCACCTACAATGAGCAGTTCTTC CASSLRGGTYNEQFF TRBJ2-1 TRBD2 TRBV5-4 NA